This entry describes one T cell receptor beta chain. The antigen remains unidentified. Germline CDR1 ENHRY, CDR2 SYGVKD. The length of the CDR3 is 14 residues. The V segment lost 6 bases and the J segment 2 bases; nucleotides outside the gene matches: 1. These data belong to a study of cytomegalovirus exposure and HLA in healthy donors. Study-level points and caveats: Productive status was seen about 90% or about 30% of the time for most TCR beta V segments in an earlier analysis. In a later analysis, TCR association rates varied by HLA locus: DRB1 most, HLA-C fewest.

60 Vbeta and 13 Jbeta primers were used in PCR. Method: immunoSEQ multiplex PCR; TCRdb's copy keeps in-frame clones and lacks some. The sample lists approximately 150,000 clones, approximately 84% seen once, with 4.8% in the top ten. This TCR derives from a girl between 10 and 17 years old in good health and CMV-seropositive. The rearrangement joins TRBV10-3 to TRBJ2-7, with TRBD2 identical over 13 bases. The sequenced material came from PBMCs. As DNA, the CDR3 is TGTGCCATCAGGGGACTAGCGGGGACCTACGAGCAGTACTTC. Translating gives CAIRGLAGTYEQYF.